This T cell receptor (beta chain) was captured in a study of cytomegalovirus exposure and HLA in healthy donors. Study conclusions and caveats: In a later analysis, a missense DCLRE1C variant was linked to TCR beta V- and J-gene trimming. Cytomegalovirus-associated status was assigned to fewer than 200 TCR beta chains.

Researchers ran the PCR with 60 Vbeta and 13 Jbeta primers. Some clones are missing from TCRdb's copy, which holds only in-frame ones; the method was immunoSEQ multiplex PCR. The sample has about 98,000 clones, around 70% seen once; the top ten hold about 2.5%. As for this clone: Its cognate antigen is unknown.

V lost 4 bases and J 4 bases, leaving 15 bases between the germline ends. Germline CDR1 and CDR2: MNHNS and SASEGT. The CDR3 is 15 residues long. V is TRBV6-1 and J is TRBJ2-3; D is perhaps TRBD2 (5 bases). The source material was PBMCs. This clonotype originated in a man aged 50-60 years in good health and CMV-seronegative. The CDR3 is CASSAMTKDPDTQYF. Here the CDR3 DNA reads TGTGCCAGCAGTGCTATGACTAAGGACCCAGATACGCAGTATTTT.